This entry lists 5 T cell receptor beta chains sequenced from one sample in a study of T-cell memory formation after mild COVID-19. One entry per CDR3 protein results from TCRdb running MiXCR on the 5' RACE reads. The table includes 550,000 to 600,000 distinct CDR3 sequences, about 20% detected once. What was sequenced was PBMCs or a T cell subset sorted from them (not recorded which). All receptors derive from an adult woman who had mild COVID-19 (a few samples of this study predate the infection). Cell type and time point are not known.

This clonotype appeared a few times. CDR3 bases: TGTGCCTGGTCTTCGCTCACCGGGACAGGTGGCTACACCTTC. Its protein is CAWSSLTGTGGYTF. The rearrangement joins TRBV30 to TRBJ1-2; TRBD1 matches 8 bases. CDR1 and CDR2 from the germline V gene are GTSNPN and SVGIG (reference sequence). V shed 5 bases and J 7 bases; nucleotides not matched to a gene: 12. The CDR3 runs to 14 residues.

This clonotype has a single count. The V call is TRBV10-3, the J call TRBJ2-3, with 8 nucleotides matching TRBD2. This CDR3 region has 16 residues. CDR1 and CDR2 from the germline V gene are ENHRY and SYGVKD. The V and J ends lost 0 bases and 4 bases, in that order; junction bases with no gene match: 6. CDR3 sequence: CAISESGAGEPDTQYF. Here the CDR3 DNA reads TGTGCCATCAGTGAGTCGGGAGCGGGAGAGCCAGATACGCAGTATTTT.

The chain links TRBV6-5 to TRBJ2-5; D is unclear. Germline CDR1 MNHEY, CDR2 SVGAGI. The ends were cut back, 7 bases at V and 6 bases at J, with 12 bases in the middle. The CDR3 is 12 residues long. The CDR3 sequence: CASTSTLQTQYF. CDR3 bases: TGTGCCAGCACCTCCACTCTCCAGACCCAGTACTTC.

V and J are TRBV3-1 and TRBJ1-2; D perhaps matches TRBD1 (5 bases). V was shortened by 0 bases and J by 9 bases, with 8 bases between the two germline ends. The CDR3 contains 12 residues. Germline CDR1 is LGHDT and CDR2 is YNNKEL (reference sequence). CDR3 sequence reads: CASSQEGVSYTF. The DNA for the CDR3 is TGTGCCAGCAGCCAAGAGGGGGTGAGCTACACCTTC.

The V and J genes are TRBV5-1 and TRBJ2-3; 8 bases agree with TRBD2. The CDR3 sequence is 14 residues long. V lost 2 bases to trimming and J lost 6 bases; unmatched junction nucleotides: 5. Germline CDR1 and CDR2: SGHRS and YFSETQ. This CDR3 reads CASSFQVAGDTQYF. The CDR3 nucleotides are TGCGCCAGCAGCTTTCAGGTAGCGGGGGATACGCAGTATTTT.